Included here is one T cell receptor (beta chain) sequence, with context. These data originate in a study of blood T cell repertoires in COVID-19. Overall study: Some COVID-19 samples were acute and others convalescent; all came from the United States, Italy and Spain. PBMCs, B-cell-depleted T cells, or T cells were the source of the cDNA or gDNA that made up the material.

This CDR3 comprises 14 residues. Per the germline V gene, CDR1 is SGHRS and CDR2 is YFSETQ. With 3 bases removed from V and 5 bases from J, the gap between germline ends came to 15 bases. Some clones are missing from TCRdb's copy, which holds only in-frame ones; the method was immunoSEQ multiplex PCR. This sample yields roughly 140,000 clones, of which 81% are seen a single time; roughly 8.2% belongs to the top ten. The chain links TRBV5-1 to TRBJ2-7; perhaps TRBD2 as D (6 bases). Sequenced material: peripheral blood. The receptor comes from a human donor in a cohort sampled during active COVID-19. Here the CDR3 DNA reads TGCGCCAGCAGCTCCCCCGGGACTGTTAACGAGCAGTACTTC. This translates into CASSSPGTVNEQYF.